This T cell receptor beta chain was captured in a study of T-cell memory formation after mild COVID-19. Whole-study context: The TCR clusters were mostly specific to one donor.

Germline-derived CDR1 and CDR2 are SGHTA and FQGTGA. The CDR3 runs to 13 residues. The junction had 5 bases not matched to a gene; V was cut back by 5 bases and J by 5 bases. After 5'RACE with constant-segment primers, TCR alpha and TCR beta cDNA libraries carrying sample barcodes and UMIs were obtained. TCRdb reprocessed the 5' RACE reads with MiXCR, giving one entry per CDR3 protein. Here the sample spans around 320,000 distinct CDR3 sequences, 28% being singletons. This clonotype was seen more than once but under ten times. Its target is not known. Regarding the study as a whole: CD4+ contracting clones were found mainly in CM and EM, and CD8+ ones in EMRA.

The chain has TRBV7-3 and TRBJ2-5, with TRBD1 matching 7 bases. Specimen: PBMCs or a T cell subset sorted from them (not recorded which). The source is an adult woman who had mild COVID-19 (a few samples of this study predate the infection). Cell type and time point are not known. CDR3 loop: CASSRDRVETQYF. CDR3 sequence (DNA): TGTGCCAGCAGCCGAGACAGGGTGGAGACCCAGTACTTC.